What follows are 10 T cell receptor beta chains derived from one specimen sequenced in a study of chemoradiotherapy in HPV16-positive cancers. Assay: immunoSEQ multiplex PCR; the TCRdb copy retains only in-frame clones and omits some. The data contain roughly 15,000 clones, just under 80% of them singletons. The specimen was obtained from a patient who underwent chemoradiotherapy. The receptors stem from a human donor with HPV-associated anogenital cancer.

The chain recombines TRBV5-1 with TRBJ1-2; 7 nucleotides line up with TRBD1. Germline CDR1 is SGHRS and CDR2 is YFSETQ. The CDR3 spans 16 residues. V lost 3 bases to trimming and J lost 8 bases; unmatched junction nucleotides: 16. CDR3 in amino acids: CASSSGTADMSAGYTF. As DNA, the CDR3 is TGCGCCAGCAGCTCCGGGACAGCGGATATGTCTGCGGGCTACACCTTC. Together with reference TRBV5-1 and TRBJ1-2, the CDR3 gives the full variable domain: KAGVTQTPRYLIKTRGQQVTLSCSPISGHRSVSWYQQTPGQGLQFLFEYFSETQRNKGNFPGRFSGRQFSNSRSEMNVSTLELGDSALYLCASSSGTADMSAGYTFGSGTRLTVV.

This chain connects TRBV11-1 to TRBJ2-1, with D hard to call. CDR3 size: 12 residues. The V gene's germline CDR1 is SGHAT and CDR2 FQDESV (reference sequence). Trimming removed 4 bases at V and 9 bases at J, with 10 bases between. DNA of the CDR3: TGTGCCAGCAGCTACGAGAAGGTTGAGCAGTTCTTC. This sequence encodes CASSYEKVEQFF.

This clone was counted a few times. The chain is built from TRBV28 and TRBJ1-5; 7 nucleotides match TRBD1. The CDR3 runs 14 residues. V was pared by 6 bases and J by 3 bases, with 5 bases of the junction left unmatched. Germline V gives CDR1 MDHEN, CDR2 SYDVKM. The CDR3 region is CASRPGTANQPQHF. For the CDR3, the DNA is TGTGCCAGCAGACCCGGGACAGCCAATCAGCCCCAGCATTTT. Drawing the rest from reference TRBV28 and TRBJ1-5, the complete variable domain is DVKVTQSSRYLVKRTGEKVFLECVQDMDHENMFWYRQDPGLGLRLIYFSYDVKMKEKGDIPEGYSVSREKKERFSLILESASTNQTSMYLCASRPGTANQPQHFGDGTRLSIL.

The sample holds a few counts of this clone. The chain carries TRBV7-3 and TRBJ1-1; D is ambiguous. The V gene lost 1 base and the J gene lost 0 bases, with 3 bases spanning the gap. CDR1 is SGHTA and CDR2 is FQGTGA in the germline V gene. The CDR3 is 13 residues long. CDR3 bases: TGTGCCAGCAGCTTAAGCGTGAACACTGAAGCTTTCTTT. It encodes CASSLSVNTEAFF. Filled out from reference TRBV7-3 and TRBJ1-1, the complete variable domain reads GAGVSQTPSNKVTEKGKYVELRCDPISGHTALYWYRQSLGQGPEFLIYFQGTGAADDSGLPNDRFFAVRPEGSVSTLKIQRTERGDSAVYLCASSLSVNTEAFFGQGTRLTVV.

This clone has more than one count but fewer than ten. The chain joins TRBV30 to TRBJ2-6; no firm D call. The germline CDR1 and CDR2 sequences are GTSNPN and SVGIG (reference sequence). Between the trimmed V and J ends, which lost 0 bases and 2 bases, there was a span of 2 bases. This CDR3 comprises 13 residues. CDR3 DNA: TGTGCCTGGAGTGTACCTGGGGCCAACGTCCTGACTTTC. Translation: CAWSVPGANVLTF. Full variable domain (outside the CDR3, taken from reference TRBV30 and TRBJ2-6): SQTIHQWPATLVQPVGSPLSLECTVEGTSNPNLYWYRQAAGRGLQLLFYSVGIGQISSEVPQNLSASRPQDRQFILSSKKLLLSDSGFYLCAWSVPGANVLTFGAGSRLTVL.

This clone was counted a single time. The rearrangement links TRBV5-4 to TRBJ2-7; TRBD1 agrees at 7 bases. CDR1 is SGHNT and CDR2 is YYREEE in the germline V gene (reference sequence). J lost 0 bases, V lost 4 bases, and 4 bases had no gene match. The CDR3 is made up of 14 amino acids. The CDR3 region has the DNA TGTGCCAGCAGCCTCCGGGACAGCTCCTACGAGCAGTACTTC. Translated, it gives CASSLRDSSYEQYF.

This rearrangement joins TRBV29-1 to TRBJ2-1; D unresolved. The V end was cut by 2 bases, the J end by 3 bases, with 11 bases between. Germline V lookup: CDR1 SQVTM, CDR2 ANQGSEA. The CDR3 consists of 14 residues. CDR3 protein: CSVELTNFYNEQFF. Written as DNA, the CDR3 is TGCAGCGTTGAACTTACGAACTTCTACAATGAGCAGTTCTTC.

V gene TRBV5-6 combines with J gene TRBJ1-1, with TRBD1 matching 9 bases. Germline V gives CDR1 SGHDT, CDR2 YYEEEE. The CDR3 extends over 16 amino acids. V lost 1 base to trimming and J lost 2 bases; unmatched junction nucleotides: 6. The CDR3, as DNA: TGTGCCAGCAGCTTGAGCGGGACAGGGATTAACACTGAAGCTTTCTTT. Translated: CASSLSGTGINTEAFF.

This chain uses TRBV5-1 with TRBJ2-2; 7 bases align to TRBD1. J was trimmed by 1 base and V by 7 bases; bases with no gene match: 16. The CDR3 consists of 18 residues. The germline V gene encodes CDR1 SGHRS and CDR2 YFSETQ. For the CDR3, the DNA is TGCGCCAGCCGTAGAGAACCCGCAGGGGGTATGAACACCGGGGAGCTGTTTTTT. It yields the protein CASRREPAGGMNTGELFF.

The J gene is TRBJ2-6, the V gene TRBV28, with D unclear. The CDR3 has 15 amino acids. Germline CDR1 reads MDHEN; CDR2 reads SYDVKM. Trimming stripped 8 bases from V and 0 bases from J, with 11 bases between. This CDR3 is CASSDTFSGANVLTF. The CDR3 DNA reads TGTGCCAGCTCGGATACTTTCTCTGGGGCCAACGTCCTGACTTTC.